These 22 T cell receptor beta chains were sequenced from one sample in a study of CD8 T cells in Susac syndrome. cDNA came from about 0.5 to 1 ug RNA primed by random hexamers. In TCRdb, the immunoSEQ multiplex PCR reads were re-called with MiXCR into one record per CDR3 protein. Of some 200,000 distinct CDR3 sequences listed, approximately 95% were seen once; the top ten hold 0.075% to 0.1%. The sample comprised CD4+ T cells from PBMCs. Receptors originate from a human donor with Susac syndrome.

CDR3 nucleotides: TGTGCCAGCAGCCGCAAAACAGGGGGCACTGAAGCTTTCTTT. Residues: CASSRKTGGTEAFF. The chain combines TRBV14 with TRBJ1-1, with 8 bases that match TRBD1. V shed 4 bases, J shed 4 bases, and the junction held 5 bases outside the gene matches. The germline CDR1 and CDR2 sequences are SGHDN and FVKESK. The CDR3 has 14 amino acids.

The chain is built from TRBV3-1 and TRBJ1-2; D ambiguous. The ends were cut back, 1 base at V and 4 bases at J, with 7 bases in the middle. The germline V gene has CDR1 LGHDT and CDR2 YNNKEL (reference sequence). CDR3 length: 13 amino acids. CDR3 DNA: TGTGCCAGCAGCCAAGGAGGGATCTATGGCTACACCTTC. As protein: CASSQGGIYGYTF.

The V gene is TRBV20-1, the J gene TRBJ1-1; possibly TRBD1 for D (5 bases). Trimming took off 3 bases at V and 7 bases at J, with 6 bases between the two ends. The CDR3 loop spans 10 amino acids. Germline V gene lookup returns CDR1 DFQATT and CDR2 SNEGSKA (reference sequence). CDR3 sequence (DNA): TGCAGTGCTAGCAGGGTTGAAGCTTTCTTT. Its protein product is CSASRVEAFF.

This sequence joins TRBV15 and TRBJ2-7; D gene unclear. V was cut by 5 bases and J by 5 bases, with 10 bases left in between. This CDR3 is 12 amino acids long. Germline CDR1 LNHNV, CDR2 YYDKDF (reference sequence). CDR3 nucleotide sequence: TGTGCCACCAGCGTCGGGTACGACGAGCAGTACTTC. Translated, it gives CATSVGYDEQYF. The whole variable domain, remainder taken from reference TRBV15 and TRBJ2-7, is DAMVIQNPRYQVTQFGKPVTLSCSQTLNHNVMYWYQQKSSQAPKLLFHYYDKDFNNEADTPDNFQSRRPNTSFCFLDIRSPGLGDTAMYLCATSVGYDEQYFGPGTRLTVT.

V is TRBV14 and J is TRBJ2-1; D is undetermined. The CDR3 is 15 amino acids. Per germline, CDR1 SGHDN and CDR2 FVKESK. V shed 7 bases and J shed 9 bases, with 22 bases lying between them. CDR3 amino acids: CASKPSQNSRVEQFF. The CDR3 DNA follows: TGTGCCAGCAAGCCGTCCCAAAATAGCCGTGTTGAGCAGTTCTTC.

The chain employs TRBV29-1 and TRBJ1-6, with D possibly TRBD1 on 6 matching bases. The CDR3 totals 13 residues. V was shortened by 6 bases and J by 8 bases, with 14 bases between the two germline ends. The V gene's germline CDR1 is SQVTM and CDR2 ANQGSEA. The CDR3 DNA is TGCAGCGTGCAGGGGAACGCGGATTCACCCCTCCACTTT. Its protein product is CSVQGNADSPLHF. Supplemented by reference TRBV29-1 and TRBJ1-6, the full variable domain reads SAVISQKPSRDICQRGTSLTIQCQVDSQVTMMFWYRQQPGQSLTLIATANQGSEATYESGFVIDKFPISRPNLTFSTLTVSNMSPEDSSIYLCSVQGNADSPLHFGNGTRLTVT.

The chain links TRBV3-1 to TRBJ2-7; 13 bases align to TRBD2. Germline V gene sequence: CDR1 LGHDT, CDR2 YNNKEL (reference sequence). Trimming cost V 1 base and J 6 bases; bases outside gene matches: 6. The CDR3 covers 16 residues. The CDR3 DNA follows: TGTGCCAGCAGCCAAGGGAGGACTAGCGGGGGTGGCGAGCAGTACTTC. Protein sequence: CASSQGRTSGGGEQYF.

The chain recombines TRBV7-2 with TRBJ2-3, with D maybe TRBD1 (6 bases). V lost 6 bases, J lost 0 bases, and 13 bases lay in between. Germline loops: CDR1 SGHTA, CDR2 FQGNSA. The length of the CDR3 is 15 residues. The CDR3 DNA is TGTGCCAGCAGGCTGGACAGAACTAGCACAGATACGCAGTATTTT. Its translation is CASRLDRTSTDTQYF.

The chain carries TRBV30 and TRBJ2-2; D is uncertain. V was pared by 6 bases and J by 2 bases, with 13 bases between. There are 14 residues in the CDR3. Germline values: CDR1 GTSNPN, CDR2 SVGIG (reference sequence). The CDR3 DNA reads TGTGCCTGTCCCACCTCGGGTAACACCGGGGAGCTGTTTTTT. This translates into CACPTSGNTGELFF.

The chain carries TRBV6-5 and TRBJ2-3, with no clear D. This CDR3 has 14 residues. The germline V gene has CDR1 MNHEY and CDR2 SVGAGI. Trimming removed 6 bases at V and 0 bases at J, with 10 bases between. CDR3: CASRDEGSTDTQYF. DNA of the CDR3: TGTGCCAGCAGGGACGAAGGAAGCACAGATACGCAGTATTTT.

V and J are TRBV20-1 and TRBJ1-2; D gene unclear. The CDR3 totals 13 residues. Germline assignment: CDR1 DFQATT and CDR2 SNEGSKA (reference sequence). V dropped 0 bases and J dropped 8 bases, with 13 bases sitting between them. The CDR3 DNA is TGCAGTGCTAGAGAAGGCCCGTCCTACGGCTACACCTTC. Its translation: CSAREGPSYGYTF.

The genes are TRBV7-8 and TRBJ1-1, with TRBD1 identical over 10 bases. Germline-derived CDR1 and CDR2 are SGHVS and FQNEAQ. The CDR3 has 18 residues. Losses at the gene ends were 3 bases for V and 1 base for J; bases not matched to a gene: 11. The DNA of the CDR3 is TGTGCCAGCAGCTTCCTCCATCCCGGACAGGGGGGGAACACTGAAGCTTTCTTT. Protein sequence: CASSFLHPGQGGNTEAFF.

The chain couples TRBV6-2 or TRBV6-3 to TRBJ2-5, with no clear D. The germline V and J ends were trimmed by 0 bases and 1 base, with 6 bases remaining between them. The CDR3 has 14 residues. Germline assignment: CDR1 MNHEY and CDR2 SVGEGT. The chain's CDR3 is CASSYSVTQETQYF. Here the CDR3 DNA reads TGTGCCAGCAGTTACTCGGTCACCCAAGAGACCCAGTACTTC.

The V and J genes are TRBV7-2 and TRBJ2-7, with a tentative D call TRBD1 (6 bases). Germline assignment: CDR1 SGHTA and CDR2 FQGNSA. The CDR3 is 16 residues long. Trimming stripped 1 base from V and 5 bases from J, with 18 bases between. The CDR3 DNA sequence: TGTGCCAGCAGCTTAGTGGGGGCACAGGGTTCCCACGAGCAGTACTTC. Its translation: CASSLVGAQGSHEQYF.

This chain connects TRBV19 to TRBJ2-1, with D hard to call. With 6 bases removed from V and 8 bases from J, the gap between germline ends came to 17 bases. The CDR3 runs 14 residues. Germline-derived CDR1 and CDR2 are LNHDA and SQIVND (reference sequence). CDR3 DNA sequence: TGTGCCAGTAGCTCCCTCGGGCCCGGGTATGAGCAGTTCTTC. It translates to CASSSLGPGYEQFF.

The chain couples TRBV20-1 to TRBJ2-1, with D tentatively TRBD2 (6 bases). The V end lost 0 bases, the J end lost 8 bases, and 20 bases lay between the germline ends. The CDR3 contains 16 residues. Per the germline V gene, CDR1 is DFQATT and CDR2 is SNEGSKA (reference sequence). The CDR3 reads CSARDWRDGVRDEQFF. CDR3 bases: TGCAGTGCTAGAGATTGGCGGGATGGGGTACGCGATGAGCAGTTCTTC.

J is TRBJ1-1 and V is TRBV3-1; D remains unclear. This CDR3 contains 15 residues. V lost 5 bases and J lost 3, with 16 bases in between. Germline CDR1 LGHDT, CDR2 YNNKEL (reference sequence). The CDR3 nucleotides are TGTGCCAGCAGCTTTTCGGCCGGGTTCCACACTGAAGCTTTCTTT. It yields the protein CASSFSAGFHTEAFF.

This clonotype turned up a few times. CDR3 amino acids: CSVSLAGTGYNEQFF. The CDR3 DNA is TGCAGCGTCTCCCTCGCCGGGACAGGATACAATGAGCAGTTCTTC. The V and J genes are TRBV29-1 and TRBJ2-1, with 8 bases that match TRBD1. The V gene end was trimmed by 6 bases and the J gene end by 4 bases; junction bases not matched to a gene: 11. Germline assignment: CDR1 SQVTM and CDR2 ANQGSEA. This CDR3 is 15 amino acids long.

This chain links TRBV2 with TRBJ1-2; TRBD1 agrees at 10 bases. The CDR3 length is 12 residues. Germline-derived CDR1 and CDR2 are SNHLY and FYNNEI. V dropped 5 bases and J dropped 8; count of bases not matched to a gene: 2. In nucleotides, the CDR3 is TGTGCCAGCAGTCGGGACAGGGGAGGCTACACCTTC. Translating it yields CASSRDRGGYTF.

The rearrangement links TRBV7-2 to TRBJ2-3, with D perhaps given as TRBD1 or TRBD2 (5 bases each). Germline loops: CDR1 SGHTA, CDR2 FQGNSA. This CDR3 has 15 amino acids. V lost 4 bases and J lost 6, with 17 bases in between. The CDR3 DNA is TGTGCCAGCAGCTCGCTAGTCCAGGGCGGGGATACGCAGTATTTT. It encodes CASSSLVQGGDTQYF.

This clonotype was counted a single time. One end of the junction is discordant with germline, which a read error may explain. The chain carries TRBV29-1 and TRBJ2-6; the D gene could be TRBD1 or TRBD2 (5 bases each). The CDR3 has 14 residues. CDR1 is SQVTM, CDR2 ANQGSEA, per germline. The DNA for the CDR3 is TGCAGCGTTAAAGAGGGGACTGGGGCCAACGTCCTGACTTTC. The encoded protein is CSVKEGTGANVLTF. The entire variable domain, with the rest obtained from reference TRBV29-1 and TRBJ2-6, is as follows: SAVISQKPSRDICQRGTSLTIQCQVDSQVTMMFWYRQQPGQSLTLIATANQGSEATYESGFVIDKFPISRPNLTFSTLTVSNMSPEDSSIYLCSVKEGTGANVLTFGAGSRLTVL.

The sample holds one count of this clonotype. The DNA of the CDR3 is TGTGCCAGTACCCCCCGAGGGAACACTGAAGCTTTCTTT. It translates to CASTPRGNTEAFF. The V and J genes are TRBV19 and TRBJ1-1; D is unclear. The V and J ends lost 7 bases and 1 base respectively, with 10 bases between them. Looked up from germline, CDR1 is LNHDA and CDR2 is SQIVND (reference sequence). CDR3 length equals 13 residues.